The 17 T cell receptor beta chains in this list originate from one sample, sequenced in a study of beta chain features in type 1 diabetes. Antigens for these TCRs are unknown. Expressed TCRB transcripts were sequenced after all isolated RNA was converted to cDNA. Clones were sequenced by immunoSEQ multiplex PCR, and TCRdb holds only the in-frame ones, with some missing. Of about 370,000 clones listed, 9.6% are singletons. The study, taken as a whole, reports: Among all four CD4+ subsets, Type 1 diabetes patients had TCRB CDR3s that were moderately but significantly shorter.

Sequencing used central memory CD4+ T cells from blood. The receptors here all came from a man younger than 40 with type 1 diabetes.

This clone turned up a few times. Other nucleotide sequences from this sample produce the same CDR3. The chain joins TRBV7-2 to TRBJ2-2; D may be TRBD2 (6 bases). Trimming pared 3 bases from V and 4 bases from J, leaving 6 bases between. The CDR3 sequence is 13 residues long. Germline assignment: CDR1 SGHTA and CDR2 FQGNSA. As DNA, the CDR3 is TGTGCCAGCAGCTTCGGGGGCACCGGGGAGCTGTTTTTT. Translating it yields CASSFGGTGELFF.

The chain couples TRBV18 to TRBJ2-3; 10 bases fit TRBD2. This CDR3 spans 15 amino acids. V shed 1 base and J 3 bases; nucleotides not matched to a gene: 1. Germline V lookup: CDR1 KGHSH, CDR2 LQKENI. The CDR3 loop reads CASSPLAGGTDTQYF. In DNA, the CDR3 is TGTGCCAGCTCACCACTAGCGGGAGGAACAGATACGCAGTATTTT.

This clone appeared a few times. The chain couples TRBV29-1 to TRBJ2-3, with D perhaps given as TRBD1 or TRBD2 (5 bases each). V lost 6 bases and J 3 bases, leaving 19 bases between the germline ends. The CDR3 length is 15 residues. The germline CDR1 and CDR2 sequences are SQVTM and ANQGSEA. CDR3 nucleotide sequence: TGCAGCGTCCGAAGCGGCCAGGGTGTTACAGATACGCAGTATTTT. Its translation: CSVRSGQGVTDTQYF.

CDR3 protein: CASSPPSGSVTYEQYF. In nucleotides, the CDR3 is TGTGCCAGCAGCCCACCTAGCGGGAGCGTAACCTACGAGCAGTACTTC. The chain employs TRBV7-2 and TRBJ2-7; 10 positions match TRBD2. Trimming removed 5 bases from V and 2 bases from J; junction bases left unmatched: 9. The CDR3 consists of 16 residues. Germline CDR1 and CDR2: SGHTA and FQGNSA.

With respect to this clone: Other nucleotide sequences from this sample produce the same CDR3. The V call is TRBV7-8, the J call TRBJ2-1; 7 bases are a match to TRBD1. Trimming removed 5 bases from V and 6 bases from J; junction bases left unmatched: 4. From germline, CDR1 is SGHVS and CDR2 FQNEAQ. The CDR3 runs 13 residues. CDR3 amino acids: CASSPGQPNEQFF. CDR3 DNA: TGTGCCAGCAGCCCGGGACAGCCCAATGAGCAGTTCTTC.

The chain employs TRBV27 and TRBJ1-4; 7 positions agree with TRBD1. The germline CDR1 and CDR2 sequences are MNHEY and SMNVEV (reference sequence). The CDR3 loop spans 14 amino acids. Unmatched junction bases numbered 10, after V lost 6 bases and J lost 9 bases. CDR3 residues: CASSSPGQSKKLFF. For the CDR3, the DNA is TGTGCCAGCAGCTCACCGGGACAGTCTAAAAAACTGTTTTTT.

This chain connects TRBV7-6 to TRBJ1-1; D is unclear. The CDR3 runs to 14 residues. V lost 5 bases to trimming and J lost 1 base, with 11 bases between them. From germline, CDR1 is SGHVS and CDR2 FNYEAQ. CDR3 sequence: CASSEWTENTEAFF. Here the CDR3 DNA reads TGTGCCAGCAGCGAATGGACCGAGAACACTGAAGCTTTCTTT.

The rearrangement joins TRBV11-3 to TRBJ2-6, with D possibly being TRBD1 (5 bases). The CDR3 runs to 16 residues. The germline gives CDR1 SGHNT, CDR2 YENEEA. The germline V and J ends were trimmed by 5 bases and 4 bases, with 15 bases remaining between them. CDR3 in amino acids: CASSPPGFTGANVLTF. CDR3 bases: TGTGCCAGCAGCCCACCAGGGTTCACCGGGGCCAACGTCCTGACTTTC.

The sample holds many counts of this clone. As DNA, the CDR3 is TGTGCCAGCAGCGTAGACAGTTCCTACGAGCAGTACTTC. Translated: CASSVDSSYEQYF. The chain couples TRBV9 to TRBJ2-7; D gene unclear. V gave up 0 bases and J gave up 1 base, with 5 bases separating them. This CDR3 spans 13 amino acids. Germline loops: CDR1 SGDLS, CDR2 YYNGEE.

This clone was picked up a small number of times. The chain links TRBV5-1 to TRBJ2-5; 10 bases fit TRBD2. The germline gives CDR1 SGHRS, CDR2 YFSETQ. The CDR3 extends over 15 amino acids. With V trimmed by 4 bases and J by 4 bases, 7 bases remained unmatched. This CDR3 reads CASSLIAGGGETQYF. The CDR3 DNA follows: TGCGCCAGCAGCCTAATAGCGGGAGGAGGAGAGACCCAGTACTTC.

CDR3 loop: CASSLNGEQPQHF. The CDR3 bases are TGTGCCAGCAGCTTAAACGGGGAACAGCCCCAGCATTTT. The genes are TRBV7-9 and TRBJ1-5; no clear D. The germline CDR1 and CDR2 sequences are SEHNR and FQNEAQ (reference sequence). The CDR3 is made up of 13 amino acids. V dropped 2 bases and J dropped 7 bases, with 9 bases sitting between them.

In its sample, this clone was seen many times. The chain is built from TRBV19 and TRBJ2-5; 9 bases agree with TRBD2. The germline V gene encodes CDR1 LNHDA and CDR2 SQIVND (reference sequence). Unmatched junction bases numbered 12, after V lost 6 bases and J lost 4 bases. There are 16 residues in the CDR3. CDR3 nucleotides: TGTGCCAGTAGCCACCTTATAGCGGGAGAAGGAGAGACCCAGTACTTC. Translating gives CASSHLIAGEGETQYF.

This clone was observed a handful of times. The gene calls are TRBV2 and TRBJ1-2; a weak D match, TRBD1 (5 bases). The CDR3 length is 13 residues. CDR1 is SNHLY and CDR2 is FYNNEI in the germline V gene. V lost 6 bases, J lost 3 bases, and 11 bases lay in between. As DNA, the CDR3 is TGTGCCAGCAGAGCGCTGGGGGACTATGGCTACACCTTC. Its protein is CASRALGDYGYTF.

V gene TRBV18 combines with J gene TRBJ1-3; TRBD1 agrees at 7 bases. The ends lost 5 bases at V and 4 bases at J; junction bases unmatched: 11. The CDR3 runs 16 residues. Germline V gene data show CDR1 as KGHSH and CDR2 as LQKENI. The DNA of the CDR3 is TGTGCCAGCTCATCCAGCGGACAGGTTCGGGGAAACACCATATATTTT. Protein sequence: CASSSSGQVRGNTIYF.

This chain uses TRBV29-1 with TRBJ2-5, with D perhaps matching TRBD1 (6 bases). The CDR3 length is 13 residues. Per the germline V gene, CDR1 is SQVTM and CDR2 is ANQGSEA. The V gene lost 1 base and the J gene lost 0 bases, with 6 bases spanning the gap. The chain's CDR3 is CSVEAGDQETQYF. CDR3 nucleotide sequence: TGCAGCGTTGAAGCAGGGGACCAAGAGACCCAGTACTTC. The variable domain in full, with the rest retrieved from reference TRBV29-1 and TRBJ2-5, is SAVISQKPSRDICQRGTSLTIQCQVDSQVTMMFWYRQQPGQSLTLIATANQGSEATYESGFVIDKFPISRPNLTFSTLTVSNMSPEDSSIYLCSVEAGDQETQYFGPGTRLLVL.

This clone has only a few counts. The V and J genes are TRBV6-5 and TRBJ1-1; D remains unclear. Per the germline V gene, CDR1 is MNHEY and CDR2 is SVGAGI. Between the trimmed V and J ends, which lost 7 bases and 3 bases, there was a span of 12 bases. The CDR3 runs to 13 residues. Here the CDR3 DNA reads TGTGCCAGCAAGGGCAGACGGGACACTGAAGCTTTCTTT. Protein: CASKGRRDTEAFF.

This clone was observed a few times. This chain links TRBV6-5 with TRBJ1-4; D is unclear. Germline values: CDR1 MNHEY, CDR2 SVGAGI. V lost 0 bases and J 4 bases, leaving 12 bases between the germline ends. This CDR3 has 16 amino acids. CDR3 nucleotides: TGTGCCAGCAGTTACTCGAAAAGGTTGGATAATGAAAAACTGTTTTTT. Its translation: CASSYSKRLDNEKLFF.